Reported below is one T cell receptor beta chain. Its target is unknown. The CDR3 runs to 15 residues. The V end lost 4 bases, the J end lost 6 bases, and 17 bases lay between the germline ends. CDR1 is SGHAT, CDR2 FQNNGV, per germline. Each sample came from a Caucasian adult donor living in Nashville, Tennessee. TCRdb keeps only in-frame clones here, not all; method: immunoSEQ multiplex PCR. The table shows around 2.5 million clones, with over 85% occurring only once. This entry belongs to a study of shared clonotypes between healthy human individuals. Study-wide findings and caveats: It was observed that about 5% of naive CD4 clonotypes were shared across several donors.

This chain connects TRBV11-2 to TRBJ2-3; TRBD2 might be the D (5 bases). This sequence originates from a man aged 18-30 years in good health. Some clones in this sample may be carry-over from other donors' samples. Material for sequencing was naive CD4+ T cells from PBMCs. Described subset: CD45RA+ positively selected. As DNA, the CDR3 is TGTGCCAGCAGCTCCCAGAGTCAGATAGCGGATACGCAGTATTTT. It yields the protein CASSSQSQIADTQYF.